This T cell receptor (beta chain) was identified during a study of shared clonotypes between healthy human individuals. The CDR3 contains 12 residues. Germline CDR1 SGHTA, CDR2 FQGNSA. Trimming took 3 bases from V and 7 from J, leaving 4 bases between them. Profiled with immunoSEQ multiplex PCR; TCRdb holds only in-frame clones, not every one. The sample lists about a million clones, around 75% occurring once. This clonotype originated in a man between 18 and 35 years old in good health. The V call is TRBV7-2, the J call TRBJ1-6; D is ambiguous. Input material: memory CD4+ T cells sorted from blood. Subset noted: CD45RA-negative fraction. The CDR3 region is CASSFINSPLHF. CDR3 nucleotide sequence: TGTGCCAGCAGCTTTATAAATTCACCCCTCCACTTT.